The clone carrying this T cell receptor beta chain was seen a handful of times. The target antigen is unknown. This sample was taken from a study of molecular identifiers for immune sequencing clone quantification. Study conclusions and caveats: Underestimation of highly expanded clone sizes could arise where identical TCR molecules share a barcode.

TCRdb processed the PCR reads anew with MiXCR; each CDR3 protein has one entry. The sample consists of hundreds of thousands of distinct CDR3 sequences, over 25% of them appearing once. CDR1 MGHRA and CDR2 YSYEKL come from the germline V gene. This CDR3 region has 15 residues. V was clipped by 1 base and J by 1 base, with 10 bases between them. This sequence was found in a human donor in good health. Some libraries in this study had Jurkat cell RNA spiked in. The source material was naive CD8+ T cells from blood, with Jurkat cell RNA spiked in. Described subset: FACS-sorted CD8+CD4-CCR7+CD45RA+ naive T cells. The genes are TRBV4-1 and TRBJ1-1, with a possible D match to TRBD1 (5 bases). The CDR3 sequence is CASSQGLGQNTEAFF. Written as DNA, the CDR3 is TGCGCCAGCAGCCAAGGCCTCGGACAGAACACTGAAGCTTTCTTT.